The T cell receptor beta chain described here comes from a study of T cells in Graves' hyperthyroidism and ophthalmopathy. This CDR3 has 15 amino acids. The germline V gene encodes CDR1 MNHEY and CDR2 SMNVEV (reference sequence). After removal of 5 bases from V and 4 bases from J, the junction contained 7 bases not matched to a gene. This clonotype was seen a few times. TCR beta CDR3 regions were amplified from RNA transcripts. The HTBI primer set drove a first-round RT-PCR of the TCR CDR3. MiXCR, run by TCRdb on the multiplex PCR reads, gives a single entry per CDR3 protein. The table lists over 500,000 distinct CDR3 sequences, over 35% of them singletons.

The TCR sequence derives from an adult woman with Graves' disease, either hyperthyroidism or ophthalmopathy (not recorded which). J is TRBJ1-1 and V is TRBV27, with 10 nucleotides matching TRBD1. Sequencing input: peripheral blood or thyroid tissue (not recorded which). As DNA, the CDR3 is TGTGCCAGCAGTCCGAGACGGACAGGGGGCACTGAAGCTTTCTTT. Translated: CASSPRRTGGTEAFF.